This entry is about one TCR beta chain. Clones were sequenced by immunoSEQ multiplex PCR, and TCRdb holds only the in-frame ones, with some missing. The table shows fewer than 600,000 clones, with about 91% occurring only once. This record comes from a study of blood T cell repertoires in COVID-19. Study context: PBMCs, B-cell-depleted T cells, or T cells were the source of the cDNA or gDNA that made up the material.

Per germline, CDR1 SGHNT and CDR2 YYREEE (reference sequence). The CDR3 is 15 amino acids. After removal of 5 bases from V and 5 bases from J, the junction contained 10 bases not matched to a gene. The rearrangement joins TRBV5-4 to TRBJ1-2; 9 bases line up with TRBD1. Sequenced: peripheral blood. The receptor comes from a man between 18 and 35 years old with COVID-19, enrolled during active disease. For the CDR3, the DNA is TGTGCCAGCAGGGTAACAGGGGGCGCTCAGTATGGCTACACCTTC. Amino acids: CASRVTGGAQYGYTF. The full variable domain, completed using reference TRBV5-4 and TRBJ1-2, is ETGVTQSPTHLIKTRGQQVTLRCSSQSGHNTVSWYQQALGQGPQFIFQYYREEENGRGNFPPRFSGLQFPNYSSELNVNALELDDSALYLCASRVTGGAQYGYTFGSGTRLTVV.